This T cell receptor (beta chain) is drawn from a study of blood T cell repertoires in COVID-19. Study as a whole: The United States, Italy and Spain were the sources of the acute and convalescent COVID-19 samples.

CDR3 length: 16 residues. With 1 base removed from V and 0 bases from J, the gap between germline ends came to 11 bases. Germline values: CDR1 SEHNR, CDR2 FQNEAQ (reference sequence). In the original analysis: Counts of nucleated cells, estimated from reference gene primer amplification, were obtained. Clones were read by immunoSEQ multiplex PCR, and TCRdb kept only the in-frame ones, dropping some. V and J calls and clone size come straight from that table; D and trimming were deduced from the DNA. Of about 76,000 clones listed, roughly 80% were seen once; the top ten hold over 15%. V gene TRBV7-9 combines with J gene TRBJ2-3; the D gene is possibly TRBD2 (7 bases). The clonotype was recovered from an older woman with acute or convalescent COVID-19. Sequencing was done on a sample of peripheral blood. CDR3: CASSLGGGGSTDTQYF. Here the CDR3 DNA reads TGTGCCAGCAGCTTAGGCGGGGGCGGTAGCACAGATACGCAGTATTTT.